A single sample is the source of the 18 T cell receptor beta chains below, sequenced in a study of early T cells in non-severe SARS-CoV-2 infection. TCRdb reprocessed the 5' RACE reads with MiXCR, giving one entry per CDR3 protein. The sample has about 69,000 distinct CDR3 sequences, roughly 8.7% seen once. The sample was whole blood. These TCRs come from an adult who was a healthcare worker with PCR-confirmed SARS-CoV-2 infection or an uninfected control (not recorded which).

The rearrangement uses TRBV4-2 and TRBJ2-1, with a weak D call TRBD2 (5 bases). This CDR3 has 14 amino acids. Looked up from germline, CDR1 is LGHNA and CDR2 is YNFKEQ. With 4 bases removed from V and 4 bases from J, the gap between germline ends came to 11 bases. For the CDR3, the DNA is TGTGCCAGCAGCCCTTCGACTACTTACAATGAGCAGTTCTTC. It specifies CASSPSTTYNEQFF.

This clonotype was detected many times. The CDR3 nucleotides are TGTGCCAGCACGCACGTCGGAAACACCATATATTTT. Amino acid sequence: CASTHVGNTIYF. The chain has TRBV3-1 and TRBJ1-3, with D hard to call. V shed 7 bases and J shed 4 bases, with 8 bases lying between them. Per germline, CDR1 LGHDT and CDR2 YNNKEL (reference sequence). The CDR3 has 12 residues.

This clonotype was found many times. This chain joins TRBV2 and TRBJ1-1, with D uncertain. Germline V gene lookup returns CDR1 SNHLY and CDR2 FYNNEI. CDR3 size: 16 residues. V gave up 4 bases and J gave up 5 bases, with 20 bases separating them. The CDR3 reads CASSATHNSLGTEAFF. In nucleotides, the CDR3 is TGTGCCAGCAGTGCCACGCACAATAGCCTTGGGACTGAAGCTTTCTTT.

A few counts support this clonotype. This sequence joins TRBV29-1 and TRBJ2-5; D not resolved. The CDR3 runs 14 residues. The germline V gene encodes CDR1 SQVTM and CDR2 ANQGSEA. The V end was cut by 1 base, the J end by 3 bases, with 12 bases between. The CDR3 nucleotides read TGCAGCGTTGAAGGTGACTTAGGGAAAGAGACCCAGTACTTC. Residues: CSVEGDLGKETQYF.

This clonotype has only a few counts. The junction departs from germline at one end; a sequencing error may be responsible. The gene calls are TRBV7-2 and TRBJ2-7; tentatively, D is TRBD1 (6 bases). The CDR3 covers 14 residues. The germline CDR1 and CDR2 sequences are SGHTA and FQGNSA. The CDR3 here is CASSLDRISDEQYF. CDR3 DNA sequence: TGTGCCAGCAGCCTAGACAGGATCTCCGACGAGCAGTACTTC.

This clonotype has just a few counts. CDR3 nucleotide sequence: TGTGCCAGCAGCTCCGCTGGAACGGTGGGAGAGACCCAGTACTTC. It yields the protein CASSSAGTVGETQYF. V is TRBV7-3 and J is TRBJ2-5, with D hard to call. The V gene lost 4 bases and the J gene lost 4 bases, with 16 bases spanning the gap. Germline V gives CDR1 SGHTA, CDR2 FQGTGA. The CDR3 length is 15 residues.

This clonotype was recorded a few times. The chain carries TRBV10-3 and TRBJ2-4; D is unresolved. The CDR3 covers 14 residues. V was trimmed by 4 bases and J by 5 bases, leaving 12 bases between them. Germline values: CDR1 ENHRY, CDR2 SYGVKD. DNA of the CDR3: TGTGCCATCAGTGGCTCAGGATACGAAAACATTCAGTACTTC. Translation: CAISGSGYENIQYF.

The genes are TRBV11-2 and TRBJ2-1; TRBD1 is a possible D gene (5 bases). Germline V CDR1 and CDR2: SGHAT, FQNNGV. Trimming left V 1 base short and J 5 bases short, with 12 bases between. The CDR3 contains 15 residues. CDR3 sequence (DNA): TGTGCCAGCAGCTTAGGGGGCCGAAAGCACAATGAGCAGTTCTTC. Its protein is CASSLGGRKHNEQFF.

This clonotype occurred many times. The chain carries TRBV24-1 and TRBJ2-1, with 10 nucleotides matching TRBD1. V was pared by 5 bases and J by 9 bases, with 15 bases of the junction left unmatched. Germline V gene sequence: CDR1 KGHDR, CDR2 SFDVKD. This CDR3 is 17 amino acids long. As DNA, the CDR3 is TGTGCCACCAGTGGCCTAAGTACCCCGACAGGGGGCCTTGAGCAGTTCTTC. Protein sequence: CATSGLSTPTGGLEQFF.

This clonotype was recorded at least ten times. The chain couples TRBV6-2 or TRBV6-3 to TRBJ2-7; 13 bases agree with TRBD2. The V gene's germline CDR1 is MNHEY and CDR2 SVGEGT. This CDR3 has 18 amino acids. The V and J ends lost 0 bases and 3 bases, in that order; junction bases with no gene match: 8. The CDR3 bases are TGTGCCAGCAGTTACTCTTCGGGACTAGCGGGAAATGGCTACGAGCAGTACTTC. Translation gives CASSYSSGLAGNGYEQYF.

This clonotype came up many times. This chain uses TRBV7-6 with TRBJ1-1; no definite D call. This CDR3 has 13 amino acids. V was trimmed by 1 base and J by 1 base, leaving 4 bases between them. The V gene's germline CDR1 is SGHVS and CDR2 FNYEAQ. The CDR3 DNA sequence: TGTGCCAGCAGCTTAGACACGAACACTGAAGCTTTCTTT. Residues: CASSLDTNTEAFF.

This clonotype was detected only a few times. CDR3 nucleotides: TGTGCCAGCAGCCCGTTACGGGGGGGCAGGTACAATGAGCAGTTCTTC. Protein sequence: CASSPLRGGRYNEQFF. The rearrangement uses TRBV7-8 and TRBJ2-1; 8 bases agree with TRBD2. J lost 4 bases, V lost 5 bases, and 10 bases had no gene match. The CDR3 runs to 16 residues. CDR1 is SGHVS and CDR2 is FQNEAQ in the germline V gene. Drawing the rest from reference TRBV7-8 and TRBJ2-1, the complete variable domain is GAGVSQSPRYKVAKRGQDVALRCDPISGHVSLFWYQQALGQGPEFLTYFQNEAQLDKSGLPSDRFFAERPEGSVSTLKIQRTQQEDSAVYLCASSPLRGGRYNEQFFGPGTRLTVL.

This clonotype was found many times. The J gene is TRBJ1-5, the V gene TRBV7-9; possible D gene TRBD1, 6 bases. CDR1 and CDR2 (germline): SEHNR, FQNEAQ (reference sequence). V was clipped by 5 bases and J by 6 bases, with 8 bases between them. The CDR3 extends over 12 amino acids. This CDR3 is CASSQGPQPQHF. CDR3 sequence (DNA): TGTGCCAGCAGCCAGGGGCCTCAGCCCCAGCATTTT.

The genes are TRBV6-5 and TRBJ1-1; D is uncertain. Germline V lookup: CDR1 MNHEY, CDR2 SVGAGI. The CDR3 sequence is 15 residues long. Trimming stripped 0 bases from V and 8 bases from J, with 16 bases between. CDR3 DNA sequence: TGTGCCAGCAGTTACTCCGCGACGGGAAGTACCGAAGCTTTCTTT. This sequence encodes CASSYSATGSTEAFF.

V gene TRBV10-1 combines with J gene TRBJ1-2; no firm D call. The CDR3 covers 14 residues. The germline V gene encodes CDR1 WNHNN and CDR2 SYGVQD (reference sequence). The germline V and J ends were trimmed by 0 bases and 4 bases, with 9 bases remaining between them. CDR3 residues: CASSESSGSYGYTF. The CDR3 DNA is TGCGCCAGCAGTGAGTCTTCGGGCAGCTATGGCTACACCTTC.

The CDR3 DNA sequence: TGCAGTGCGGGGAGGCAGGGAAGCTACGAGCAGTACTTC. Amino acids: CSAGRQGSYEQYF. This rearrangement joins TRBV20-1 to TRBJ2-7; a possible D gene is TRBD2 (6 bases). The CDR3 length is 13 residues. Germline V gives CDR1 DFQATT, CDR2 SNEGSKA (reference sequence). V was shortened by 6 bases and J by 3 bases, with 15 bases between the two germline ends.

This clonotype was seen more than once but under ten times. The chain couples TRBV25-1 to TRBJ2-7; D is unclear. The CDR3 has 12 residues. Germline V gives CDR1 MGHDK, CDR2 SYGVNS. Trimming removed 3 bases at V and 7 bases at J, with 10 bases between. The CDR3 nucleotides are TGTGCCAGCAGTGATATGGGTGAGGAGCAGTACTTC. This encodes CASSDMGEEQYF.

A word on this clonotype: A much more abundant neighbour one base away suggests this may be a read error. The gene calls are TRBV20-1 and TRBJ2-1; the D gene is possibly TRBD1 (6 bases). CDR3 size: 14 residues. Looked up from germline, CDR1 is DFQATT and CDR2 is SNEGSKA (reference sequence). The V end was cut by 3 bases, the J end by 0 bases, with 9 bases between. The CDR3 nucleotides are TGCAGTGCTAGCCCGGACAGCTCCTACAATGAGCAGTTCTTC. Protein sequence: CSASPDSSYNEQFF.